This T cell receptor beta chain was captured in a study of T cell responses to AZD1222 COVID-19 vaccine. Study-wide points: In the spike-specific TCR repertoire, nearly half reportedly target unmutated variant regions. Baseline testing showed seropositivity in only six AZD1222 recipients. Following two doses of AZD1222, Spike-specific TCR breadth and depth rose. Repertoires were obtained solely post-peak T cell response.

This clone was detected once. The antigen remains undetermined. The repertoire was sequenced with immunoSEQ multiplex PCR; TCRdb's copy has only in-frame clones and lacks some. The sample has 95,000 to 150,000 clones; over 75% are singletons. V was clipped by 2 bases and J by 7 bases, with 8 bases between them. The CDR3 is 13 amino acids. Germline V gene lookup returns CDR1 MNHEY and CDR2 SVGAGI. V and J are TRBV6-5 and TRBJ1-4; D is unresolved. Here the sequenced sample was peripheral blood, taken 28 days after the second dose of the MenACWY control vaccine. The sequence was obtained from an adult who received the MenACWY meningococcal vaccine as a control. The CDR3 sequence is CASSYEYGEKLFF. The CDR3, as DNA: TGTGCCAGCAGTTACGAGTATGGTGAAAAACTGTTTTTT.